The 29 T cell receptor beta chains reported below all come from one sample, sequenced in a study of blood T cell repertoires in COVID-19. The method was immunoSEQ multiplex PCR; TCRdb's version includes in-frame clones alone and lacks a portion of them. The sample has 190,000 or so clones; around 80% are singletons. Sequencing was performed on peripheral blood. Source of these receptors: a woman over 75 with active or convalescent COVID-19.

J is TRBJ2-7 and V is TRBV2; 9 positions agree with TRBD1. Germline assignment: CDR1 SNHLY and CDR2 FYNNEI. Trimming took 6 bases from V and 0 from J; bases not matched to a gene: 3. The length of the CDR3 is 14 residues. This CDR3 is CASRGTGNSYEQYF. The CDR3 coding sequence is TGTGCCAGCAGGGGGACAGGGAACTCCTACGAGCAGTACTTC.

The genes are TRBV7-2 and TRBJ1-2; 9 positions agree with TRBD1. In germline, CDR1 is SGHTA, CDR2 FQGNSA. Unmatched junction bases numbered 9, after V lost 4 bases and J lost 0 bases. This CDR3 contains 17 residues. This CDR3 reads CASSSTGGIRANYGYTF. The CDR3 DNA follows: TGTGCCAGCAGCTCCACAGGGGGCATTCGGGCTAACTATGGCTACACCTTC.

This clone showed up just a few times. This chain links TRBV24-1 with TRBJ1-4; D gene uncertain. Germline V gene lookup returns CDR1 KGHDR and CDR2 SFDVKD. Trimming stripped 9 bases from V and 8 bases from J, with 15 bases between. The CDR3 contains 13 residues. This chain's CDR3 is CATGDSSKEKLFF. In DNA, the CDR3 is TGTGCCACCGGAGACTCCTCGAAGGAAAAACTGTTTTTT.

V usage is TRBV11-3 and J usage is TRBJ2-3; TRBD2 aligns across 12 bases. This CDR3 contains 16 residues. J lost 2 bases, V lost 5 bases, and 5 bases had no gene match. CDR1 is SGHNT, CDR2 YENEEA, per germline. CDR3 in DNA: TGTGCCAGCAGCCGCGGACTAGCGGGGTCCACAGATACGCAGTATTTT. Its protein is CASSRGLAGSTDTQYF.

V usage is TRBV18 and J usage is TRBJ1-1; D is uncertain. The V gene lost 3 bases and the J gene lost 1 base, with 15 bases spanning the gap. CDR1 is KGHSH, CDR2 LQKENI, per germline. The CDR3 totals 16 residues. The CDR3 is CASSPRPLGRNTEAFF. In nucleotides, the CDR3 is TGTGCCAGCTCACCCAGGCCCCTCGGAAGGAACACTGAAGCTTTCTTT. The full variable domain, with the rest looked up from reference TRBV18 and TRBJ1-1, is NAGVMQNPRHLVRRRGQEARLRCSPMKGHSHVYWYRQLPEEGLKFMVYLQKENIIDESGMPKERFSAEFPKEGPSILRIQQVVRGDSAAYFCASSPRPLGRNTEAFFGQGTRLTVV.

The chain combines TRBV15 with TRBJ2-1; 10 bases are a match to TRBD2. The V gene end was trimmed by 1 base and the J gene end by 7 bases; junction bases not matched to a gene: 4. Germline CDR1 reads LNHNV; CDR2 reads YYDKDF (reference sequence). The CDR3 is 15 residues long. CDR3 nucleotides: TGTGCCACCAGCAGAGCTAGCGGGGGTCTAAATGAGCAGTTCTTC. This gives the protein CATSRASGGLNEQFF.

The V and J genes are TRBV30 and TRBJ2-7, with TRBD2 matching 7 bases. The ends lost 1 base at V and 3 bases at J; junction bases unmatched: 12. The germline gives CDR1 GTSNPN, CDR2 SVGIG (reference sequence). There are 16 residues in the CDR3. CDR3 amino acids: CAWSGFGGGVFYEQYF. The CDR3 bases are TGTGCCTGGAGTGGCTTCGGCGGGGGAGTTTTCTACGAGCAGTACTTC.

In its sample, this clone was seen a few times. V and J are TRBV7-3 and TRBJ1-1, with D maybe TRBD1 (5 bases). Trimming removed 5 bases at V and 3 bases at J, with 10 bases between. The CDR3 contains 13 residues. Germline V gene data show CDR1 as SGHTA and CDR2 as FQGTGA. The CDR3 DNA reads TGTGCCAGCAGCGCGGGACGGGACACTGAAGCTTTCTTT. It translates to CASSAGRDTEAFF.

This chain connects TRBV28 to TRBJ1-4; unclear D gene. V lost 3 bases, J lost 4 bases, and 15 bases lay in between. Germline V gene data show CDR1 as MDHEN and CDR2 as SYDVKM. The CDR3 spans 16 residues. The CDR3, as DNA: TGTGCCAGCAGTTTGCTTGGAGGAGATCATAATGAAAAACTGTTTTTT. Translation: CASSLLGGDHNEKLFF.

This clone showed up just a few times. This chain uses TRBV9 with TRBJ1-4, with 7 positions matching TRBD1. CDR1 is SGDLS, CDR2 YYNGEE, per germline. V was clipped by 3 bases and J by 7 bases; unmatched bases: 12. This CDR3 region has 16 residues. In nucleotides, the CDR3 is TGTGCCAGCAGCGACCTTCGACAGGGAAGCTTTGAAAAACTGTTTTTT. Its translation is CASSDLRQGSFEKLFF.

Ten or more counts support this clone. The rearrangement uses TRBV14 and TRBJ2-5, with D perhaps matching TRBD2 (5 bases). Trimming took 0 bases from V and 4 from J, leaving 18 bases between them. The CDR3 has 17 amino acids. Germline V gives CDR1 SGHDN, CDR2 FVKESK. CDR3 sequence (DNA): TGTGCCAGCAGCCAAGATCGGGCCCGCCGTGGAGGAGAGACCCAGTACTTC. This codes for CASSQDRARRGGETQYF.

This chain links TRBV5-1 with TRBJ2-5; 8 nucleotides agree with TRBD1. The V and J ends lost 4 bases and 0 bases, in that order; junction bases with no gene match: 11. Per the germline V gene, CDR1 is SGHRS and CDR2 is YFSETQ. This CDR3 spans 17 amino acids. In nucleotides, the CDR3 is TGCGCCAGCAGCCGGGAAGGGACAGGATCGTACCAAGAGACCCAGTACTTC. It yields the protein CASSREGTGSYQETQYF.

This sequence joins TRBV19 and TRBJ2-2, with D perhaps TRBD1 (6 bases). CDR3 length: 14 amino acids. Germline V CDR1 and CDR2: LNHDA, SQIVND (reference sequence). V was clipped by 7 bases and J by 7 bases, with 16 bases between them. The CDR3 nucleotides read TGTGCCAGTAAAGTTACAGGGACCATCGGGGAGCTGTTTTTT. Its translation is CASKVTGTIGELFF.

V and J are TRBV6-2 or TRBV6-3 and TRBJ1-2; D ambiguous. With 6 bases removed from V and 0 bases from J, the gap between germline ends came to 17 bases. The CDR3 covers 16 residues. Germline V gene sequence: CDR1 MNHEY, CDR2 SVGEGT. DNA of the CDR3: TGTGCCAGCAGCCCTCTATCCTCGGGAGCTAACTATGGCTACACCTTC. Amino acids: CASSPLSSGANYGYTF.

The V gene is TRBV18, the J gene TRBJ1-5; D is undetermined. The V end lost 2 bases, the J end lost 6 bases, and 8 bases lay between the germline ends. CDR3 size: 13 residues. Germline V CDR1 and CDR2: KGHSH, LQKENI. The CDR3 region is CASSPGQAQPQHF. CDR3 bases: TGTGCCAGCTCACCAGGTCAGGCTCAGCCCCAGCATTTT.

V and J are TRBV5-4 and TRBJ1-2; 9 bases are shared with TRBD1. With 5 bases clipped from V and 3 bases from J, the junction kept 5 bases outside the gene matches. The CDR3 consists of 14 residues. Germline V gives CDR1 SGHNT, CDR2 YYREEE (reference sequence). The CDR3 loop reads CASRRDRADYGYTF. CDR3 in DNA: TGTGCCAGCAGAAGGGACAGGGCGGACTATGGCTACACCTTC.

This chain links TRBV7-6 with TRBJ1-1; D gene unclear. Germline-derived CDR1 and CDR2 are SGHVS and FNYEAQ. Trimming stripped 5 bases from V and 4 bases from J, with 17 bases between. The CDR3 has 15 amino acids. CDR3 protein: CASSPPGSQGTEAFF. For the CDR3, the DNA is TGTGCCAGCAGCCCACCGGGGTCACAAGGCACTGAAGCTTTCTTT.

This clone was counted a few times. The genes are TRBV28 and TRBJ1-2; TRBD1 might be the D (5 bases). The length of the CDR3 is 14 residues. CDR1 MDHEN and CDR2 SYDVKM come from the germline V gene. Trimming stripped 2 bases from V and 4 bases from J, with 11 bases between. Here the CDR3 DNA reads TGTGCCAGCAGTTTAAGGGGAGCGGGCTATGGCTACACCTTC. Amino acid sequence: CASSLRGAGYGYTF.

The V gene is TRBV5-6, the J gene TRBJ1-1; a possible D gene is TRBD1 (6 bases). From germline, CDR1 is SGHDT and CDR2 YYEEEE. This CDR3 has 14 residues. V dropped 2 bases and J dropped 7 bases, with 15 bases sitting between them. The CDR3 loop is CASSFRQVLFEAFF. CDR3 bases: TGTGCCAGCAGCTTTCGACAGGTTTTGTTTGAAGCTTTCTTT.

A few counts support this clone. The rearrangement joins TRBV7-9 to TRBJ2-7, with D possibly TRBD1 on 5 matching bases. Germline CDR1 is SEHNR and CDR2 is FQNEAQ (reference sequence). V gave up 6 bases and J gave up 6 bases, with 12 bases separating them. This CDR3 is built from 12 residues. Written as DNA, the CDR3 is TGTGCCAGCAGTCCCACAGGCTTCGAGCAGTACTTC. It specifies CASSPTGFEQYF.

In its sample, this clone was seen many times. The chain couples TRBV5-4 to TRBJ1-1; the D gene is possibly TRBD1 (5 bases). The V gene lost 7 bases and the J gene lost 4 bases, with 14 bases spanning the gap. Germline CDR1 and CDR2: SGHNT and YYREEE (reference sequence). This CDR3 region has 13 residues. The DNA for the CDR3 is TGTGCCAGCGCCTTGGAGGGGCTCACTGAAGCTTTCTTT. Translated, it gives CASALEGLTEAFF.

The V and J genes are TRBV5-1 and TRBJ1-5; TRBD1 matches at 10 bases. Per the germline V gene, CDR1 is SGHRS and CDR2 is YFSETQ. V lost 2 bases to trimming and J lost 7 bases; unmatched junction nucleotides: 3. The length of the CDR3 is 14 residues. The CDR3 reads CASSFGTGDQPQHF. DNA of the CDR3: TGCGCCAGCAGCTTTGGGACAGGGGACCAGCCCCAGCATTTT.

The chain is built from TRBV7-2 and TRBJ1-2; D unclear. This CDR3 has 12 amino acids. V lost 4 bases to trimming and J lost 8 bases, with 11 bases between them. CDR1 is SGHTA, CDR2 FQGNSA, per germline. The CDR3 DNA reads TGTGCCAGCAGCTCGTATATGAGAGGCTACACCTTC. This codes for CASSSYMRGYTF.

This clone was observed a single time. The chain carries TRBV7-3 and TRBJ2-1, with D uncertain. The CDR3 has 13 residues. CDR1 is SGHTA and CDR2 is FQGTGA in the germline V gene. V lost 3 bases and J 5 bases, leaving 8 bases between the germline ends. The CDR3 protein is CASSFSQNNEQFF. As DNA, the CDR3 is TGTGCCAGCAGCTTCAGTCAAAACAATGAGCAGTTCTTC.

The chain employs TRBV5-5 and TRBJ1-1; no firm D call. The length of the CDR3 is 14 residues. With 0 bases removed from V and 1 base from J, the gap between germline ends came to 7 bases. Germline V gene sequence: CDR1 SGHKS, CDR2 YYEKEE (reference sequence). The CDR3 DNA reads as TGTGCCAGCAGCTTGGGGCGGAAGAACACTGAAGCTTTCTTT. Translation gives CASSLGRKNTEAFF.

V usage is TRBV6-5 and J usage is TRBJ1-1; no clear D. Trimming removed 5 bases at V and 1 base at J, with 14 bases between. CDR1 and CDR2 (germline): MNHEY, SVGAGI. The length of the CDR3 is 15 residues. The CDR3 loop is CASSLSRRQNTEAFF. The CDR3 DNA reads as TGTGCCAGCAGTCTCTCAAGGAGGCAGAACACTGAAGCTTTCTTT.

With respect to this clone: In the same sample, other DNA sequences code for this CDR3. This chain connects TRBV7-2 to TRBJ1-6; 7 bases line up with TRBD1. The CDR3 sequence is 14 residues long. Germline lookup yields CDR1 SGHTA and CDR2 FQGNSA. Losses at the gene ends were 5 bases for V and 7 bases for J; bases not matched to a gene: 5. The DNA for the CDR3 is TGTGCCAGCAGCCCGCGACAGGGAAATTCACCCCTCCACTTT. This encodes CASSPRQGNSPLHF.

The chain is built from TRBV5-1 and TRBJ2-1; maybe TRBD1 (5 bases). The CDR3 covers 16 residues. V shed 0 bases and J shed 4 bases, with 14 bases lying between them. Germline values: CDR1 SGHRS, CDR2 YFSETQ. The CDR3 spells CASSLAPQDAYNEQFF. DNA of the CDR3: TGCGCCAGCAGCTTGGCCCCACAGGATGCGTACAATGAGCAGTTCTTC.

The chain is built from TRBV7-8 and TRBJ2-3; 12 bases map to TRBD2. V shed 5 bases, J shed 6 bases, and the junction held 12 bases outside the gene matches. This CDR3 region has 17 residues. Germline V lookup: CDR1 SGHVS, CDR2 FQNEAQ. The CDR3 is CASSPRLLAGGWDTQYF. CDR3 sequence (DNA): TGTGCCAGCAGCCCGCGACTACTAGCGGGGGGTTGGGATACGCAGTATTTT.